This entry lists 20 T cell receptor beta chains sequenced from one sample in a study of T cell repertoires in cytomegalovirus infection. TCRdb reprocessed the reads via MiXCR and lists one record per CDR3 protein. The profile shows nearly 700,000 distinct CDR3 sequences, roughly a third of them singletons. Their recognized antigens are unknown. This specimen consisted of cultured PBMCs, obtained from culture after CMV antigen stimulation. Receptors originate from a human donor in good health (CMV status not recorded). Some clones in this sample may be carry-over from other donors' samples.

This clonotype was observed a single time. The CDR3 nucleotides are TGTGCCAGCTCACCCTCGTGGGGCCAGGGTGAAAAACTGTTTTTT. As protein: CASSPSWGQGEKLFF. The genes are TRBV18 and TRBJ1-4, with D maybe TRBD1 (5 bases). CDR1 and CDR2 (germline): KGHSH, LQKENI. The ends were cut back, 3 bases at V and 7 bases at J, with 15 bases in the middle. The CDR3 length is 15 residues.

This clonotype was seen a handful of times. This chain connects TRBV10-2 to TRBJ2-3; 11 positions agree with TRBD2. The CDR3 extends over 13 amino acids. J lost 10 bases, V lost 6 bases, and 6 bases had no gene match. The V gene's germline CDR1 is WSHSY and CDR2 SAAADI. For the CDR3, the DNA is TGCGCCAGCAGACTAGCGGGAGTGTTCGCGCAGTATTTT. Its translation: CASRLAGVFAQYF.

The sample holds a few counts of this clonotype. The V and J genes are TRBV7-8 and TRBJ1-6, with D possibly being TRBD1 (5 bases). V was shortened by 7 bases and J by 10 bases, with 17 bases between the two germline ends. This CDR3 contains 14 residues. The V gene's germline CDR1 is SGHVS and CDR2 FQNEAQ. The CDR3 DNA reads as TGTGCCAGCACCCCCCGGCAGGGCCTCTCACCCCTCCACTTT. Its protein is CASTPRQGLSPLHF.

The chain combines TRBV11-2 with TRBJ2-5; D might be TRBD2 (5 bases). With 5 bases removed from V and 7 bases from J, the gap between germline ends came to 14 bases. Germline CDR1 and CDR2: SGHAT and FQNNGV. The CDR3 has 13 residues. Written as DNA, the CDR3 is TGTGCCAGCAGCCCCTCCCAGGCGGGGACCCAGTACTTC. Protein sequence: CASSPSQAGTQYF.

Only a few counts were recorded for this clonotype. The chain links TRBV19 to TRBJ2-3, with D perhaps being TRBD1 or TRBD2 (6 bases each). The V end was cut by 1 base, the J end by 4 bases, with 18 bases between. Germline CDR1 and CDR2: LNHDA and SQIVND (reference sequence). The CDR3 loop spans 17 amino acids. The chain's CDR3 is CASSIGRGRGIADTQYF. CDR3 nucleotides: TGTGCCAGTAGTATAGGGAGGGGCAGGGGTATCGCAGATACGCAGTATTTT.

The gene calls are TRBV19 and TRBJ1-2; the D gene is possibly TRBD1 (5 bases). The CDR3 runs 12 residues. V was pared by 4 bases and J by 8 bases, with 11 bases between. The germline CDR1 and CDR2 sequences are LNHDA and SQIVND (reference sequence). CDR3 region: CASSTGFRGYTF. CDR3 DNA: TGTGCCAGTAGTACAGGGTTCCGCGGCTACACCTTC.

This clonotype was recorded a few times. This chain connects TRBV19 to TRBJ2-3, with a weak D call TRBD2 (7 bases). Trimming cost V 3 bases and J 11 bases, with 30 bases left between them. There are 18 residues in the CDR3. Germline values: CDR1 LNHDA, CDR2 SQIVND (reference sequence). The DNA of the CDR3 is TGTGCCAGTAGTATCCGGGACTATTCTGGTGGTGGGGGCGCTGTGCAGTATTTT. It encodes CASSIRDYSGGGGAVQYF.

J is TRBJ2-3 and V is TRBV4-1, with 7 bases matching TRBD2. The CDR3 has 17 residues. Trimming removed 3 bases from V and 5 bases from J; junction bases left unmatched: 14. From germline, CDR1 is MGHRA and CDR2 YSYEKL. CDR3 amino acids: CASSHPGGTTSGDTQYF. The DNA for the CDR3 is TGCGCCAGCAGCCACCCTGGCGGGACTACGAGCGGAGATACGCAGTATTTT.

This clonotype appeared a few times. This chain connects TRBV12-3 or TRBV12-4 to TRBJ1-1; tentative D call: TRBD1 (6 bases). The ends were cut back, 6 bases at V and 1 base at J, with 21 bases in the middle. The CDR3 is made up of 17 amino acids. CDR3 loop: CASRGGRGREGNTEAFF. The CDR3 DNA sequence: TGTGCCAGCAGGGGGGGCCGGGGGCGGGAAGGGAACACTGAAGCTTTCTTT.

There are many counts of this clonotype. The V call is TRBV6-1, the J call TRBJ1-5, with D unclear. Germline V CDR1 and CDR2: MNHNS, SASEGT. Trimming stripped 0 bases from V and 2 bases from J, with 5 bases between. The CDR3 has 14 residues. The CDR3 protein is CASSEAGGNQPQHF. For the CDR3, the DNA is TGTGCCAGCAGTGAAGCTGGAGGCAATCAGCCCCAGCATTTT.

This rearrangement joins TRBV7-9 to TRBJ2-7; D call uncertain. The CDR3 is made up of 13 amino acids. V was shortened by 1 base and J by 2 bases, with 6 bases between the two germline ends. The germline CDR1 and CDR2 sequences are SEHNR and FQNEAQ (reference sequence). CDR3 in amino acids: CASSLGHPYEQYF. CDR3 nucleotides: TGTGCCAGCAGCTTAGGACACCCCTACGAGCAGTACTTC.

The chain combines TRBV5-5 with TRBJ1-1; 7 bases map to TRBD1. With 3 bases clipped from V and 4 bases from J, the junction kept 6 bases outside the gene matches. The CDR3 is 14 amino acids. CDR1 and CDR2 (germline): SGHKS, YYEKEE (reference sequence). The CDR3 nucleotides are TGTGCCAGCAGCTCCCGACAGGGTCCCACTGAAGCTTTCTTT. It encodes CASSSRQGPTEAFF.

The DNA of the CDR3 is TGTGCCAGCAGCCCCGGAGCGGCGAGCACTGAAGCTTTCTTT. Translation gives CASSPGAASTEAFF. The gene calls are TRBV7-8 and TRBJ1-1; no reliable D call. The V gene's germline CDR1 is SGHVS and CDR2 FQNEAQ. V gave up 5 bases and J gave up 4 bases, with 14 bases separating them. This CDR3 has 14 amino acids.

This chain links TRBV20-1 with TRBJ1-5; TRBD1 is a possible D gene (5 bases). V was clipped by 3 bases and J by 10 bases, with 16 bases between them. The CDR3 has 13 residues. Germline V gene lookup returns CDR1 DFQATT and CDR2 SNEGSKA (reference sequence). The CDR3 sequence is CSARDTGLFPQHF. The DNA of the CDR3 is TGCAGTGCTAGGGACACGGGCTTGTTTCCCCAGCATTTT.

V usage is TRBV4-1 and J usage is TRBJ1-5; D not resolved. Germline V gives CDR1 MGHRA, CDR2 YSYEKL. This CDR3 is built from 11 residues. The V end was cut by 3 bases, the J end by 10 bases, with 7 bases between. The CDR3 nucleotides are TGCGCCAGCAGCCACAGACCTCCCCAGCATTTT. Amino acids: CASSHRPPQHF.

In this sample, this clonotype turned up once. The chain carries TRBV19 and TRBJ1-2, with D unresolved. V was trimmed by 3 bases and J by 8 bases, leaving 7 bases between them. The CDR3 runs to 11 residues. Germline V lookup: CDR1 LNHDA, CDR2 SQIVND (reference sequence). The CDR3 is CASSIRSGYTF. CDR3 coding DNA: TGTGCCAGTAGTATTCGATCCGGCTACACCTTC. The variable domain in full, with the rest retrieved from reference TRBV19 and TRBJ1-2, is DGGITQSPKYLFRKEGQNVTLSCEQNLNHDAMYWYRQDPGQGLRLIYYSQIVNDFQKGDIAEGYSVSREKKESFPLTVTSAQKNPTAFYLCASSIRSGYTFGSGTRLTVV.

The chain recombines TRBV25-1 with TRBJ2-3, with D perhaps matching TRBD1 (6 bases). Trimming removed 4 bases at V and 0 bases at J, with 14 bases between. This CDR3 comprises 16 residues. CDR1 MGHDK and CDR2 SYGVNS come from the germline V gene. The CDR3 region is CASSAPQGFSTDTQYF. DNA of the CDR3: TGTGCCAGCAGTGCCCCACAGGGATTTAGCACAGATACGCAGTATTTT.

The V call is TRBV20-1, the J call TRBJ2-3, with 8 bases matching TRBD2. The CDR3 has 13 amino acids. Germline V CDR1 and CDR2: DFQATT, SNEGSKA (reference sequence). The junction had 6 bases not matched to a gene; V was cut back by 7 bases and J by 3 bases. The DNA for the CDR3 is TGCAGTGATGCGGGGGGCGAAACAGATACGCAGTATTTT. As protein: CSDAGGETDTQYF.

This clonotype was seen only a few times. The rearrangement joins TRBV19 to TRBJ2-2, with D maybe TRBD2 (5 bases). The germline V gene encodes CDR1 LNHDA and CDR2 SQIVND (reference sequence). The CDR3 runs 15 residues. V was trimmed by 6 bases and J by 6 bases, leaving 17 bases between them. CDR3: CASSVSVAHAGELFF. DNA for the CDR3: TGTGCCAGTAGCGTTAGCGTTGCCCACGCCGGGGAGCTGTTTTTT.

This clonotype was counted a few times. The gene calls are TRBV10-3 and TRBJ1-1; D is unclear. In germline, CDR1 is ENHRY, CDR2 SYGVKD. The CDR3 loop spans 12 amino acids. Trimming pared 2 bases from V and 4 bases from J, leaving 5 bases between. Written as DNA, the CDR3 is TGTGCCATCAGTGAGCGGGGCACTGAAGCTTTCTTT. As protein: CAISERGTEAFF.